The clone carrying this T cell receptor beta chain was recorded only once. This specimen comes from a study of T-cell memory formation after mild COVID-19. V shed 0 bases, J shed 8 bases, and the junction held 6 bases outside the gene matches. The CDR3 has 16 amino acids. The germline gives CDR1 LGHNA, CDR2 YNFKEQ. MiXCR was run by TCRdb on the 5' RACE reads, yielding one entry per CDR3 protein. The sample gives approximately 250,000 distinct CDR3 sequences, just over 15% of which show up once; 2% to 2.5% is in the top ten. This clonotype originated in an adult woman who had mild COVID-19 (a few samples of this study predate the infection). Cell type and time point are not known. The genes are TRBV4-2 and TRBJ2-1; the match to TRBD1 covers 11 bases. The sequenced sample consisted of PBMCs or a T cell subset sorted from them (not recorded which). CDR3: CASSQDVGTGGHEQFF. As DNA, the CDR3 is TGTGCCAGCAGCCAAGATGTAGGGACAGGGGGGCATGAGCAGTTCTTC.